Shown below are 12 T cell receptor beta chains from a single sample sequenced in a study of shared clonotypes between healthy human individuals. Profiled with immunoSEQ multiplex PCR; TCRdb holds only in-frame clones, not every one. Found here are 950,000 to 1,300,000 clones, approximately 68% of them singletons; the top ten hold approximately 1.5%. The sequenced sample was memory CD4+ T cells sorted from blood. As to subset: CD45RA-negative fraction. These TCRs come from a man in his late teens or twenties in good health.

V is TRBV30 and J is TRBJ1-2; D is unclear. This CDR3 contains 13 residues. The germline CDR1 and CDR2 sequences are GTSNPN and SVGIG (reference sequence). V lost 3 bases and J lost 4, with 12 bases in between. CDR3 coding DNA: TGTGCCTGGAGCGCAGAGGCCCTCTATGGCTACACCTTC. It encodes CAWSAEALYGYTF.

This clone was counted between two and nine times. The chain couples TRBV6-5 to TRBJ2-2; the D gene is possibly TRBD2 (5 bases). Germline values: CDR1 MNHEY, CDR2 SVGAGI. This CDR3 is 11 amino acids long. V lost 6 bases and J lost 9, with 8 bases in between. CDR3 nucleotides: TGTGCCAGCAGCCCGGGGAGGGAGCTGTTTTTT. As protein: CASSPGRELFF.

This sequence joins TRBV25-1 and TRBJ2-7, with 7 bases identical to TRBD1. The CDR3 consists of 15 residues. V lost 3 bases to trimming and J lost 0 bases; unmatched junction nucleotides: 5. The germline gives CDR1 MGHDK, CDR2 SYGVNS. CDR3: CASSDDREYSYEQYF. The CDR3 coding sequence is TGTGCCAGCAGTGATGACAGGGAATACTCCTACGAGCAGTACTTC.

The chain is built from TRBV6-5 and TRBJ2-2, with 11 positions matching TRBD1. The CDR3 extends over 14 amino acids. Germline V gives CDR1 MNHEY, CDR2 SVGAGI. V trimming: 6 bases; J trimming: 6 bases; junction bases outside the gene matches: 3. The CDR3 protein is CASSRGQGAGELFF. The CDR3 DNA is TGTGCCAGCAGCCGGGGACAGGGGGCCGGGGAGCTGTTTTTT.

The genes are TRBV4-2 and TRBJ2-1, with D perhaps matching TRBD1 or TRBD2 (5 bases each). The germline V and J ends were trimmed by 1 base and 6 bases, with 22 bases remaining between them. From germline, CDR1 is LGHNA and CDR2 YNFKEQ. CDR3 length: 18 residues. The CDR3 coding sequence is TGTGCCAGCAGCCAAGGGATATGGGACCTCCGAGGGTCCAATGAGCAGTTCTTC. It codes for CASSQGIWDLRGSNEQFF.

Here the CDR3 reads CSVDRVSDTQYF. CDR3 nucleotide sequence: TGCAGCGTTGACAGGGTTTCAGATACGCAGTATTTT. The V and J genes are TRBV29-1 and TRBJ2-3, with D maybe TRBD1 (5 bases). Trimming removed 3 bases from V and 4 bases from J, with 8 bases in between. Germline V gene data show CDR1 as SQVTM and CDR2 as ANQGSEA. The CDR3 is 12 residues long.

The rearrangement joins TRBV11-2 to TRBJ2-5, with D possibly called TRBD1 or TRBD2 (6 bases each). Germline V CDR1 and CDR2: SGHAT, FQNNGV. V lost 5 bases and J 9 bases, leaving 22 bases between the germline ends. The CDR3 is made up of 15 amino acids. The chain's CDR3 is CASSPGATVPVAQYF. The CDR3 bases are TGTGCCAGCAGCCCGGGGGCGACAGTACCAGTGGCCCAGTACTTC.

The chain has TRBV30 and TRBJ2-5, with 12 bases lining up with TRBD2. The J call could be wrong; TRBJ2-7 is a better fit for the DNA end. Germline loops: CDR1 GTSNPN, CDR2 SVGIG (reference sequence). This CDR3 has 15 residues. CDR3 in amino acids: CAWPVSGTSGYEQYF. The CDR3 DNA reads as TGTGCCTGGCCCGTCTCCGGGACTAGCGGGTACGAGCAGTACTTC.

CDR3 coding DNA: TGTGCCAGCAGTCCTACCGGGCGTCACTACGAGCAGTACTTC. Protein sequence: CASSPTGRHYEQYF. The V gene is TRBV27, the J gene TRBJ2-5; no firm D call. TRBJ2-7 matches the DNA end more closely, so the J call is doubtful. The CDR3 covers 14 residues. CDR1 is MNHEY and CDR2 is SMNVEV in the germline V gene (reference sequence).

The chain has TRBV5-5 and TRBJ2-7; TRBD1 or TRBD2 may be the D gene (5 bases each). Per germline, CDR1 SGHKS and CDR2 YYEKEE (reference sequence). The CDR3 is made up of 15 amino acids. Between the trimmed V and J ends, which lost 0 bases and 1 base, there was a span of 11 bases. The CDR3 DNA sequence: TGTGCCAGCAGCTTGGCCTGGGACGCATCCTACGAGCAGTACTTC. Its translation is CASSLAWDASYEQYF.

A remark on this clone: The sample carries other DNA sequences with the same CDR3. The J gene is TRBJ2-7, the V gene TRBV6-5, with D maybe TRBD2 (6 bases). CDR1 MNHEY and CDR2 SVGAGI come from the germline V gene. Trimming shortened V by 8 bases and J by 1 base, and 9 bases separated the two germline ends. The CDR3 is 12 amino acids. CDR3 bases: TGTGCCAGCCGCAGCGGGTCCTACGAGCAGTACTTC. Translating it yields CASRSGSYEQYF.

This clone was seen a handful of times. This rearrangement joins TRBV11-2 to TRBJ2-1; possible D gene TRBD1, 6 bases. V lost 5 bases to trimming and J lost 3 bases, with 11 bases between them. There are 14 residues in the CDR3. Germline-derived CDR1 and CDR2 are SGHAT and FQNNGV. CDR3 sequence: CASSRQENYNEQFF. For the CDR3, the DNA is TGTGCCAGCAGCAGACAGGAAAACTACAATGAGCAGTTCTTC.